The next 29 T cell receptor beta chains were all read from a single sample in a study of T cell responses to AZD1222 COVID-19 vaccine. TCRdb's table, derived via immunoSEQ multiplex PCR, lists solely in-frame clones and lacks some. The sample lists some 150,000 clones; roughly 89% were seen once. Specimen: peripheral blood, collected on day 0 of AZD1222 vaccination. The receptors shown here come from an adult in good health.

This clone came up once. The CDR3 sequence: CASSFSTSGSNEQFF. In nucleotides, the CDR3 is TGTGCCAGCAGTTTCAGCACTAGCGGGAGCAATGAGCAGTTCTTC. The chain employs TRBV27 and TRBJ2-1; 11 nucleotides agree with TRBD2. In germline, CDR1 is MNHEY, CDR2 SMNVEV (reference sequence). This CDR3 spans 15 amino acids. Trimming took 3 bases from V and 6 from J; bases not matched to a gene: 4.

This clone was found once. This rearrangement joins TRBV27 to TRBJ1-1; 10 bases align to TRBD1. This CDR3 is 15 amino acids long. Germline values: CDR1 MNHEY, CDR2 SMNVEV (reference sequence). V was pared by 6 bases and J by 4 bases, with 8 bases of the junction left unmatched. The CDR3 sequence is CASRRIGTGATEAFF. The CDR3 DNA follows: TGTGCCAGCAGAAGAATCGGGACAGGGGCCACTGAAGCTTTCTTT.

CDR3 nucleotides: TGTGCCAGCAGTGAAGGGCAGGGCGGCATAAATGAGCAGTTCTTC. This gives the protein CASSEGQGGINEQFF. The chain employs TRBV2 and TRBJ2-1, with D maybe TRBD1 (5 bases). The CDR3 loop spans 15 amino acids. The ends were cut back, 1 base at V and 7 bases at J, with 14 bases in the middle. Germline-derived CDR1 and CDR2 are SNHLY and FYNNEI.

V is TRBV6-1 and J is TRBJ2-7; D is uncertain. This CDR3 comprises 16 residues. Germline CDR1 is MNHNS and CDR2 is SASEGT. The germline V and J ends were trimmed by 2 bases and 1 base, with 15 bases remaining between them. CDR3 DNA sequence: TGTGCCAGCAGTGAATCTATGAAGGGATTATCCTACGAGCAGTACTTC. Residues: CASSESMKGLSYEQYF.

The CDR3 DNA sequence: TGTGCCAGCAGTTTACAGGGTGTTAACTATGGCTACACCTTC. Its translation: CASSLQGVNYGYTF. The J gene is TRBJ1-2, the V gene TRBV27; a weak D match, TRBD1 (5 bases). Germline lookup yields CDR1 MNHEY and CDR2 SMNVEV (reference sequence). V lost 2 bases and J lost 1, with 8 bases in between. CDR3 length equals 14 residues.

The chain joins TRBV5-8 to TRBJ2-5; 10 bases fit TRBD2. Germline trimming cut 1 base from V and 5 bases from J; bases unmatched to any gene: 8. The CDR3 consists of 16 residues. In germline, CDR1 is SGHTS, CDR2 YDEGEE. The CDR3 region is CASSLLSGGALETQYF. The CDR3 DNA sequence: TGTGCCAGCAGCTTGCTGAGCGGGGGGGCCCTTGAGACCCAGTACTTC.

This clone appeared a few times. This chain links TRBV9 with TRBJ1-6, with TRBD1 as a possible D gene (5 bases). There are 15 residues in the CDR3. Germline V gene data show CDR1 as SGDLS and CDR2 as YYNGEE. V was trimmed by 0 bases and J by 2 bases, leaving 6 bases between them. The CDR3 loop is CASSVAQAYNSPLHF. The CDR3 nucleotides are TGTGCCAGCAGCGTAGCACAGGCCTATAATTCACCCCTCCACTTT.

The CDR3 loop reads CAIASPTTNEKLFF. CDR3 sequence (DNA): TGTGCCATCGCTTCACCTACAACTAATGAAAAACTGTTTTTT. The chain couples TRBV10-3 to TRBJ1-4; D is undetermined. In germline, CDR1 is ENHRY, CDR2 SYGVKD. The CDR3 contains 14 residues. V was pared by 8 bases and J by 0 bases, with 10 bases between.

V and J are TRBV3-1 (or the pseudogene TRBV3-2) and TRBJ2-1; tentative D call: TRBD2 (5 bases). CDR1 is LGHDT and CDR2 is YNNKEL in the germline V gene (reference sequence). The CDR3 consists of 14 residues. V was clipped by 4 bases and J by 6 bases, with 13 bases between them. The CDR3 here is CASSPTRTPNEQFF. The DNA for the CDR3 is TGTGCCAGCAGCCCCACTCGGACTCCCAATGAGCAGTTCTTC.

The chain is built from TRBV5-6 and TRBJ1-6, with TRBD1 identical over 9 bases. V was clipped by 1 base and J by 6 bases; unmatched bases: 8. The germline V gene encodes CDR1 SGHDT and CDR2 YYEEEE. The CDR3 consists of 17 residues. In DNA form, the CDR3 reads TGTGCCAGCAGCTTGATTAATAAGGGACAGGGTAATTCACCCCTCCACTTT. Translating it yields CASSLINKGQGNSPLHF.

The chain is built from TRBV2 and TRBJ1-2; 7 nucleotides match TRBD1. Germline-derived CDR1 and CDR2 are SNHLY and FYNNEI. This CDR3 has 14 residues. Trimming removed 5 bases from V and 4 bases from J; junction bases left unmatched: 7. The DNA of the CDR3 is TGTGCCAGCAGTTTGCTCAGGGGGGGCTATGGCTACACCTTC. Its translation is CASSLLRGGYGYTF.

The rearrangement links TRBV12-3 or TRBV12-4 to TRBJ1-5; D remains unclear. V was pared by 5 bases and J by 3 bases, with 8 bases between. The CDR3 covers 13 residues. The CDR3 protein is CASSLRDNQPQHF. The CDR3 DNA reads as TGTGCCAGCAGTCTACGCGACAATCAGCCCCAGCATTTT.

The chain combines TRBV27 with TRBJ1-2; no clear D gene. The length of the CDR3 is 13 residues. V was trimmed by 6 bases and J by 5 bases, leaving 13 bases between them. CDR1 is MNHEY and CDR2 is SMNVEV in the germline V gene (reference sequence). The DNA of the CDR3 is TGTGCCAGCAGGGATTCCTCGAGGTATGGCTACACCTTC. Protein product: CASRDSSRYGYTF.

This sequence joins TRBV4-3 and TRBJ1-1; D gene ambiguous. The CDR3 totals 15 residues. The germline CDR1 and CDR2 sequences are LGHNA and YSLEER. V was clipped by 1 base and J by 0 bases, with 9 bases between them. CDR3 nucleotides: TGCGCCAGCAGCCAAGGTGGTGGAATGAACACTGAAGCTTTCTTT. It yields the protein CASSQGGGMNTEAFF.

The rearrangement uses TRBV12-3 or TRBV12-4 and TRBJ2-7; 9 nucleotides line up with TRBD1. V lost 6 bases and J lost 3; bases outside the gene matches: 3. The CDR3 spans 13 residues. CDR3 loop: CASRQGAIYEQYF. The CDR3 nucleotides read TGTGCCAGCAGACAGGGGGCGATCTACGAGCAGTACTTC.

The chain has TRBV5-5 and TRBJ1-4; D unclear. The V and J ends lost 2 bases and 5 bases respectively, with 10 bases between them. The CDR3 runs 14 residues. Germline values: CDR1 SGHKS, CDR2 YYEKEE (reference sequence). The CDR3 DNA follows: TGTGCCAGCAGCTTTAGCCAGAGGAATGAAAAACTGTTTTTT. Translating it yields CASSFSQRNEKLFF.

This chain uses TRBV5-6 with TRBJ2-5; TRBD1 or TRBD2 may be the D gene (5 bases each). Germline V gene lookup returns CDR1 SGHDT and CDR2 YYEEEE. The CDR3 runs 15 residues. Trimming took 3 bases from V and 4 from J, leaving 16 bases between them. CDR3: CASSSPGQSGETQYF. The CDR3 coding sequence is TGTGCCAGCAGCTCCCCGGGGCAGTCAGGAGAGACCCAGTACTTC. The full variable domain, its missing parts supplied by reference TRBV5-6 and TRBJ2-5, is DAGVTQSPTHLIKTRGQQVTLRCSPKSGHDTVSWYQQALGQGPQFIFQYYEEEERQRGNFPDRFSGHQFPNYSSELNVNALLLGDSALYLCASSSPGQSGETQYFGPGTRLLVL.

The chain joins TRBV6-5 to TRBJ2-7; 7 positions match TRBD1. V shed 0 bases, J shed 2 bases, and the junction held 4 bases outside the gene matches. The CDR3 runs to 15 residues. The germline CDR1 and CDR2 sequences are MNHEY and SVGAGI. CDR3 coding DNA: TGTGCCAGCAGTTACTCACAGGGGCTTACCTACGAGCAGTACTTC. This codes for CASSYSQGLTYEQYF.

The rearrangement joins TRBV28 to TRBJ1-3, with D unclear. CDR3 size: 13 residues. CDR1 is MDHEN and CDR2 is SYDVKM in the germline V gene. V was pared by 8 bases and J by 4 bases, with 12 bases between. CDR3 DNA: TGTGCCAGCTGGATAAAGCCCGGAAACACCATATATTTT. It is translated as CASWIKPGNTIYF.

The CDR3 protein is CASSSGLAQGDTQYF. In DNA form, the CDR3 reads TGTGCCAGCAGCTCCGGACTAGCGCAGGGAGATACGCAGTATTTT. This chain joins TRBV7-9 and TRBJ2-3; 9 positions match TRBD2. The germline V gene has CDR1 SEHNR and CDR2 FQNEAQ (reference sequence). The CDR3 has 15 residues. With 4 bases clipped from V and 5 bases from J, the junction kept 7 bases outside the gene matches. Full variable domain (missing parts from reference TRBV7-9 and TRBJ2-3): DTGVSQNPRHKITKRGQNVTFRCDPISEHNRLYWYRQTLGQGPEFLTYFQNEAQLEKSRLLSDRFSAERPKGSFSTLEIQRTEQGDSAMYLCASSSGLAQGDTQYFGPGTRLTVL.

The rearrangement joins TRBV6-1 to TRBJ1-4, with 9 nucleotides matching TRBD1. Germline V gene data show CDR1 as MNHNS and CDR2 as SASEGT. J lost 7 bases, V lost 4 bases, and 10 bases had no gene match. The CDR3 contains 16 residues. The CDR3, as DNA: TGTGCCAGCAGTGGAGAGACTGGACAGGGGAGTGAAAAACTGTTTTTT. It specifies CASSGETGQGSEKLFF.

The V and J genes are TRBV4-2 and TRBJ2-1; 9 nucleotides line up with TRBD2. CDR1 and CDR2 (germline): LGHNA, YNFKEQ. J was trimmed by 7 bases and V by 0 bases; bases with no gene match: 7. CDR3 length: 16 residues. The CDR3 nucleotides are TGTGCCAGCAGCCAAGAGCGGCTAGCGGGGTTAAATGAGCAGTTCTTC. It is translated as CASSQERLAGLNEQFF.

The chain combines TRBV28 with TRBJ2-5, with D possibly TRBD2 on 6 matching bases. The CDR3 is 16 residues long. Germline V gives CDR1 MDHEN, CDR2 SYDVKM. Trimming removed 6 bases from V and 4 bases from J, with 21 bases in between. The CDR3 DNA sequence: TGTGCCAGCAGCCCAGGGTGGGGGGTAACAGGAGAGACCCAGTACTTC. It codes for CASSPGWGVTGETQYF.

The chain is built from TRBV13 and TRBJ2-1; TRBD2 matches at 7 bases. The CDR3 loop spans 15 amino acids. Germline trimming cut 4 bases from V and 8 bases from J; bases unmatched to any gene: 11. Germline V lookup: CDR1 PRHDT, CDR2 FYEKMQ (reference sequence). The CDR3 spells CASSSARTRGDEQFF. The CDR3 DNA follows: TGTGCCAGCAGCTCGGCCCGAACCCGGGGGGATGAGCAGTTCTTC.

The V and J genes are TRBV15 and TRBJ2-7, with 15 nucleotides matching TRBD2. The germline V gene encodes CDR1 LNHNV and CDR2 YYDKDF (reference sequence). The CDR3 has 18 amino acids. V dropped 3 bases and J dropped 6; count of bases not matched to a gene: 12. CDR3 coding DNA: TGTGCCACCAGCAGCCTAAGGACTAGCGGGGGGGCTTTAGGCGAGCAGTACTTC. Amino acid sequence: CATSSLRTSGGALGEQYF.

The V call is TRBV4-3, the J call TRBJ2-7, with TRBD1 matching over 8 bases. Germline V gives CDR1 LGHNA, CDR2 YSLEER. This CDR3 region has 13 residues. Losses at the gene ends were 1 base for V and 4 bases for J; bases not matched to a gene: 0. CDR3 in DNA: TGCGCCAGCAGCCAAGGGACAGGGTACGAGCAGTACTTC. This codes for CASSQGTGYEQYF.

The chain joins TRBV12-3 or TRBV12-4 to TRBJ1-1; a weak D match, TRBD1 (5 bases). V shed 1 base and J shed 10 bases, with 7 bases lying between them. The CDR3 extends over 11 amino acids. CDR3 coding DNA: TGTGCCAGCAGTTTAGGGGGGGTAGCTTTCTTT. Its translation: CASSLGGVAFF.

The chain recombines TRBV28 with TRBJ2-7, with TRBD1 matching over 10 bases. The CDR3 is 14 amino acids. Germline trimming cut 5 bases from V and 5 bases from J; bases unmatched to any gene: 6. In germline, CDR1 is MDHEN, CDR2 SYDVKM. The chain's CDR3 is CASSMTGGGDEQYF. DNA of the CDR3: TGTGCCAGCAGTATGACAGGGGGCGGCGACGAGCAGTACTTC.

A single count supports this clone. The V gene is TRBV20-1, the J gene TRBJ2-3; TRBD1 matches at 10 bases. J gave up 2 bases and V 3 bases, and 5 bases lay outside the gene matches. Germline-derived CDR1 and CDR2 are DFQATT and SNEGSKA (reference sequence). The CDR3 has 15 amino acids. CDR3: CSASGGQGFTDTQYF. CDR3 sequence (DNA): TGCAGTGCTAGTGGGGGACAGGGGTTCACAGATACGCAGTATTTT.